A selection of T cell receptor beta chains follows, all from one sample in a study of T cell responses to AZD1222 COVID-19 vaccine. Some clones are missing from TCRdb's copy, which holds only in-frame ones; the method was immunoSEQ multiplex PCR. The data contain about 83,000 clones, roughly 85% of them singletons. Source: peripheral blood, taken 28 days after the second AZD1222 dose. The receptor set was obtained from an adult who received the AZD1222 COVID-19 vaccine. CDR3s include the opening cysteine and the closing phenylalanine or tryptophan. D genes are given only for firm matches. Size values are once, few and many counts, or a class for expanded clones, and some rows have none.

J gene: TRBJ2-3
clone size: .
D gene: .
CDR3 length: 14
V gene: TRBV7-8
CDR3 protein: CASSSYERTDTQYF
CDR3 DNA: TGTGCCAGCAGCTCCTATGAACGCACAGATACGCAGTATTTT

J gene: TRBJ2-3
clone size: .
D gene: TRBD1
CDR3 length: 13
V gene: TRBV29-1
CDR3 protein: CSIRQGLTDTQYF
CDR3 DNA: TGCAGCATCCGACAGGGCCTGACAGATACGCAGTATTTT

J gene: TRBJ2-2
clone size: .
D gene: .
CDR3 length: 15
V gene: TRBV3-1/TRBV3-2
CDR3 protein: CASSGSSQNTGELFF
CDR3 DNA: TGTGCCAGCAGCGGTTCGTCTCAGAACACCGGGGAGCTGTTTTTT

J gene: TRBJ2-1
clone size: .
D gene: TRBD2
CDR3 length: 15
V gene: TRBV28
CDR3 protein: CASSRTSAPENEQFF
CDR3 DNA: TGTGCCAGCAGTCGGACTAGCGCTCCTGAGAACGAGCAGTTCTTC

J gene: TRBJ2-3
clone size: .
D gene: .
CDR3 length: 13
V gene: TRBV4-3
CDR3 protein: CASSQERGDTQYF
CDR3 DNA: TGCGCCAGCAGCCAAGAGAGAGGAGATACGCAGTATTTT

J gene: TRBJ1-1
clone size: once
D gene: .
CDR3 length: 12
V gene: TRBV11-1
CDR3 protein: CASSSNRDEAFF
CDR3 DNA: TGTGCCAGCAGCTCGAACCGGGACGAAGCTTTCTTT

J gene: TRBJ2-2
clone size: .
D gene: .
CDR3 length: 14
V gene: TRBV27
CDR3 protein: CASTPGAWTGELFF
CDR3 DNA: TGTGCCAGCACTCCCGGGGCTTGGACCGGGGAGCTGTTTTTT

J gene: TRBJ2-1
clone size: .
D gene: TRBD1
CDR3 length: 16
V gene: TRBV15
CDR3 protein: CATSTSGTGLYNEQFF
CDR3 DNA: TGTGCCACCAGCACCTCCGGGACAGGGTTATACAATGAGCAGTTCTTC

J gene: TRBJ1-5
clone size: few
D gene: .
CDR3 length: 13
V gene: TRBV6-2/TRBV6-3
CDR3 protein: CASGQAGSQPQHF
CDR3 DNA: TGTGCCAGCGGCCAGGCAGGCAGTCAGCCCCAGCATTTT

J gene: TRBJ1-3
clone size: .
D gene: TRBD1
CDR3 length: 15
V gene: TRBV30
CDR3 protein: CAWSRGTGFGNTIYF
CDR3 DNA: TGTGCCTGGAGTAGGGGGACAGGGTTTGGAAACACCATATATTTT

J gene: TRBJ2-1
clone size: .
D gene: TRBD2
CDR3 length: 16
V gene: TRBV27
CDR3 protein: CASSGLAGNPYNEQFF
CDR3 DNA: TGTGCCAGCAGCGGACTAGCGGGAAATCCCTACAATGAGCAGTTCTTC

J gene: TRBJ1-1
clone size: .
D gene: .
CDR3 length: 13
V gene: TRBV18
CDR3 protein: CASSPGGDTEAFF
CDR3 DNA: TGTGCCAGCTCACCAGGGGGGGACACTGAAGCTTTCTTT

J gene: TRBJ1-6
clone size: few
D gene: .
CDR3 length: 13
V gene: TRBV12-3/TRBV12-4
CDR3 protein: CASRNSYNSPLHF
CDR3 DNA: TGTGCCAGCCGAAACTCCTATAATTCACCCCTCCACTTT

J gene: TRBJ1-2
clone size: .
D gene: .
CDR3 length: 11
V gene: TRBV12-3/TRBV12-4
CDR3 protein: CASSSGDGYTF
CDR3 DNA: TGTGCCAGCAGTTCAGGGGATGGCTACACCTTC

J gene: TRBJ2-7
clone size: once
D gene: .
CDR3 length: 11
V gene: TRBV29-1
CDR3 protein: CSVEEVREQYF
CDR3 DNA: TGCAGCGTTGAGGAAGTGCGCGAGCAGTACTTC

J gene: TRBJ1-2
clone size: .
D gene: .
CDR3 length: 14
V gene: TRBV28
CDR3 protein: CASKGLRQLDGYTF
CDR3 DNA: TGTGCCAGCAAGGGGTTGAGGCAGTTGGACGGCTACACCTTC

J gene: TRBJ1-3
clone size: .
D gene: .
CDR3 length: 13
V gene: TRBV5-5
CDR3 protein: CASSQGSGNTIYF
CDR3 DNA: TGTGCCAGCAGCCAGGGGTCTGGAAACACCATATATTTT

J gene: TRBJ1-5
clone size: .
D gene: .
CDR3 length: 12
V gene: TRBV18
CDR3 protein: CASSSYGQPQHF
CDR3 DNA: TGTGCCAGCTCATCTTATGGTCAGCCCCAGCATTTT

J gene: TRBJ1-6
clone size: .
D gene: .
CDR3 length: 14
V gene: TRBV28
CDR3 protein: CASSFYKDNSPLHF
CDR3 DNA: TGTGCCAGCAGTTTCTACAAAGATAATTCACCCCTCCACTTT

J gene: TRBJ2-5
clone size: .
D gene: TRBD2
CDR3 length: 16
V gene: TRBV6-6
CDR3 protein: CASSYSGGGAEETQYF
CDR3 DNA: TGTGCCAGCAGTTACTCGGGCGGGGGGGCCGAAGAGACCCAGTACTTC

J gene: TRBJ2-2
clone size: .
D gene: .
CDR3 length: 15
V gene: TRBV3-1/TRBV3-2
CDR3 protein: CASSQSLANTGELFF
CDR3 DNA: TGTGCCAGCAGCCAGTCCCTAGCGAACACCGGGGAGCTGTTTTTT

J gene: TRBJ2-5
clone size: .
D gene: .
CDR3 length: 12
V gene: TRBV28
CDR3 protein: CASSTNTLSPYF
CDR3 DNA: TGTGCCAGCAGTACGAACACCCTTTCCCCGTACTTC

J gene: TRBJ1-3
clone size: .
D gene: .
CDR3 length: 14
V gene: TRBV29-1
CDR3 protein: CSAGGGAFGNTIYF
CDR3 DNA: TGCAGCGCCGGGGGGGGCGCGTTTGGAAACACCATATATTTT

J gene: TRBJ1-1
clone size: .
D gene: .
CDR3 length: 13
V gene: TRBV18
CDR3 protein: CASSPFRGTEAFF
CDR3 DNA: TGTGCCAGCTCACCATTCAGGGGCACTGAAGCTTTCTTT

J gene: TRBJ2-2
clone size: .
D gene: TRBD2
CDR3 length: 15
V gene: TRBV4-3
CDR3 protein: CASSRRLANTGELFF
CDR3 DNA: TGCGCCAGCAGCCGCCGACTAGCAAACACCGGGGAGCTGTTTTTT

J gene: TRBJ2-3
clone size: .
D gene: .
CDR3 length: 13
V gene: TRBV24-1
CDR3 protein: CAAGKARADTQYF
CDR3 DNA: TGTGCCGCCGGGAAGGCGCGCGCAGATACGCAGTATTTT

J gene: TRBJ2-5
clone size: .
D gene: .
CDR3 length: 15
V gene: TRBV7-7
CDR3 protein: CASSDGTIREETQYF
CDR3 DNA: TGTGCCAGCAGCGACGGGACAATTCGCGAAGAGACCCAGTACTTC

J gene: TRBJ1-5
clone size: .
D gene: .
CDR3 length: 20
V gene: TRBV21-1
CDR3 protein: CASSRSLGGDPGVSNQPQHF
CDR3 DNA: TGTGCCAGCAGCCGAAGCTTAGGGGGGGACCCGGGGGTTAGCAATCAGCCCCAGCATTTT

J gene: TRBJ1-3
clone size: .
D gene: .
CDR3 length: 16
V gene: TRBV28
CDR3 protein: CASHPSEGITGNTIYF
CDR3 DNA: TGTGCCAGCCACCCCTCCGAGGGGATAACTGGAAACACCATATATTTT

J gene: TRBJ2-1
clone size: .
D gene: .
CDR3 length: 13
V gene: TRBV12-5
CDR3 protein: CASGEGANNEQFF
CDR3 DNA: TGTGCTAGTGGCGAAGGGGCCAACAATGAGCAGTTCTTC

J gene: TRBJ1-5
clone size: once
D gene: TRBD1
CDR3 length: 13
V gene: TRBV7-6
CDR3 protein: CASSRDRGWPQHF
CDR3 DNA: TGTGCCAGCAGCCGGGACAGGGGATGGCCCCAGCATTTT

J gene: TRBJ1-2
clone size: .
D gene: TRBD1
CDR3 length: 13
V gene: TRBV10-3
CDR3 protein: CAISESTGNGYTF
CDR3 DNA: TGTGCCATCAGTGAGTCGACAGGGAATGGCTACACCTTC

J gene: TRBJ1-6
clone size: few
D gene: TRBD1
CDR3 length: 13
V gene: TRBV10-3
CDR3 protein: CAINAGGNSPLHF
CDR3 DNA: TGTGCCATCAACGCAGGGGGGAATTCACCCCTCCACTTT

J gene: TRBJ1-6
clone size: medium-sized
D gene: .
CDR3 length: 15
V gene: TRBV20-1
CDR3 protein: CSASQQGVYNSPLHF
CDR3 DNA: TGCAGTGCTAGTCAACAGGGAGTCTATAATTCACCCCTCCACTTT

J gene: TRBJ2-1
clone size: .
D gene: TRBD2
CDR3 length: 15
V gene: TRBV2
CDR3 protein: CASSPGLAGGREQFF
CDR3 DNA: TGTGCCAGCAGTCCGGGACTAGCGGGAGGAAGAGAGCAGTTCTTC

J gene: TRBJ2-7
clone size: .
D gene: .
CDR3 length: 15
V gene: TRBV10-3
CDR3 protein: CAISESGTTTYEQYF
CDR3 DNA: TGTGCCATCAGTGAGTCCGGGACGACCACTTACGAGCAGTACTTC

J gene: TRBJ1-2
clone size: once
D gene: .
CDR3 length: 16
V gene: TRBV9
CDR3 protein: CASSERQGYSGYGYTF
CDR3 DNA: TGTGCCAGCAGCGAGAGGCAGGGGTATAGCGGCTATGGCTACACCTTC

J gene: TRBJ1-3
clone size: .
D gene: .
CDR3 length: 17
V gene: TRBV28
CDR3 protein: CASSFNPGRGDGNTIYF
CDR3 DNA: TGTGCCAGCAGTTTCAATCCGGGAAGGGGAGATGGAAACACCATATATTTT

J gene: TRBJ1-2
clone size: few
D gene: .
CDR3 length: 14
V gene: TRBV28
CDR3 protein: CASSFLENYYGYTF
CDR3 DNA: TGTGCCAGCAGTTTTCTGGAGAACTACTATGGCTACACCTTC

J gene: TRBJ1-2
clone size: .
D gene: TRBD1
CDR3 length: 13
V gene: TRBV7-2
CDR3 protein: CASSETGGYGYTF
CDR3 DNA: TGTGCCAGCAGCGAGACAGGGGGCTACGGCTACACCTTC

J gene: TRBJ1-3
clone size: .
D gene: .
CDR3 length: 15
V gene: TRBV2
CDR3 protein: CASSAGGRKGNTIYF
CDR3 DNA: TGTGCCAGCAGTGCGGGGGGGCGCAAGGGAAACACCATATATTTT

J gene: TRBJ2-7
clone size: .
D gene: .
CDR3 length: 14
V gene: TRBV25-1
CDR3 protein: CASSVYRVRYEQYF
CDR3 DNA: TGTGCCAGCAGTGTTTACAGGGTACGATACGAGCAGTACTTC

J gene: TRBJ1-1
clone size: few
D gene: .
CDR3 length: 13
V gene: TRBV6-5
CDR3 protein: CASRTVVNTEAFF
CDR3 DNA: TGTGCCAGCAGAACAGTCGTTAACACTGAAGCTTTCTTT

J gene: TRBJ2-7
clone size: .
D gene: TRBD1
CDR3 length: 17
V gene: TRBV19
CDR3 protein: CASSKTGVSIGGYEQYF
CDR3 DNA: TGTGCCAGTAGTAAGACAGGGGTCTCTATAGGGGGCTACGAGCAGTACTTC

J gene: TRBJ1-1
clone size: .
D gene: TRBD1
CDR3 length: 16
V gene: TRBV28
CDR3 protein: CASSFSTGGRNTEAFF
CDR3 DNA: TGTGCCAGCAGTTTCTCGACAGGGGGACGGAACACTGAAGCTTTCTTT

J gene: TRBJ1-1
clone size: once
D gene: .
CDR3 length: 13
V gene: TRBV10-3
CDR3 protein: CASGDPMNTEAFF
CDR3 DNA: TGTGCCAGCGGAGACCCCATGAACACTGAAGCTTTCTTT

J gene: TRBJ2-5
clone size: .
D gene: .
CDR3 length: 15
V gene: TRBV28
CDR3 protein: CASSFGRAYQETQYF
CDR3 DNA: TGTGCCAGCAGTTTTGGGCGGGCGTACCAAGAGACCCAGTACTTC

J gene: TRBJ1-1
clone size: .
D gene: .
CDR3 length: 13
V gene: TRBV14
CDR3 protein: CASSPIFNTEAFF
CDR3 DNA: TGTGCCAGCAGTCCCATATTCAACACTGAAGCTTTCTTT

J gene: TRBJ1-2
clone size: .
D gene: .
CDR3 length: 14
V gene: TRBV5-1
CDR3 protein: CASSSGRGNYGYTF
CDR3 DNA: TGCGCCAGCAGCTCTGGCAGGGGAAACTATGGCTACACCTTC

J gene: TRBJ2-1
clone size: .
D gene: .
CDR3 length: 13
V gene: TRBV7-9
CDR3 protein: CASNKDDHNEQFF
CDR3 DNA: TGTGCCAGCAACAAGGACGACCACAATGAGCAGTTCTTC

J gene: TRBJ2-1
clone size: .
D gene: .
CDR3 length: 12
V gene: TRBV19
CDR3 protein: CASSTAGNEQFF
CDR3 DNA: TGTGCCAGTAGTACCGCAGGCAATGAGCAGTTCTTC

J gene: TRBJ1-1
clone size: .
D gene: .
CDR3 length: 13
V gene: TRBV10-1
CDR3 protein: CASSGHGGTEAFF
CDR3 DNA: TGCGCCAGCAGTGGACATGGCGGCACTGAAGCTTTCTTT

J gene: TRBJ2-1
clone size: .
D gene: .
CDR3 length: 15
V gene: TRBV21-1
CDR3 protein: CASSKGPPENNEQFF
CDR3 DNA: TGTGCCAGCAGCAAAGGTCCCCCAGAGAACAATGAGCAGTTCTTC